The 19 T cell receptor beta chains given below trace back to one sample, sequenced in a study of blood T cell repertoires in COVID-19. Sequencing used immunoSEQ multiplex PCR; TCRdb keeps in-frame clones, though not all of them. This sample has about 210,000 clones; about 91% occur once, and the top ten carry 1.4% to 1.5%. The specimen was peripheral blood. Every receptor here comes from a man aged 18 to 30 with active or convalescent COVID-19.

This chain uses TRBV5-1 with TRBJ2-7; 8 bases are shared with TRBD2. Germline values: CDR1 SGHRS, CDR2 YFSETQ. Unmatched junction bases numbered 7, after V lost 0 bases and J lost 5 bases. The CDR3 loop spans 15 amino acids. In DNA, the CDR3 is TGCGCCAGCAGCTTGGCAATGACCGGGAGGGACGAGCAGTACTTC. Its translation: CASSLAMTGRDEQYF.

The rearrangement uses TRBV5-6 and TRBJ2-5; D not resolved. CDR3 length: 13 amino acids. CDR1 SGHDT and CDR2 YYEEEE come from the germline V gene. V lost 3 bases and J 0 bases, leaving 6 bases between the germline ends. DNA for the CDR3: TGTGCCAGCAGCTCCCGGGACCAAGAGACCCAGTACTTC. As protein: CASSSRDQETQYF.

The rearrangement links TRBV28 to TRBJ1-1; a possible D gene is TRBD1 (5 bases). V lost 2 bases to trimming and J lost 8 bases, with 9 bases between them. Per germline, CDR1 MDHEN and CDR2 SYDVKM. The CDR3 sequence is 12 residues long. Here the CDR3 DNA reads TGTGCCAGCAGTTTAAGCAGGGAAGAAGCTTTCTTT. Protein product: CASSLSREEAFF. Based on the CDR3 plus reference TRBV28 and TRBJ1-1, the full variable domain is DVKVTQSSRYLVKRTGEKVFLECVQDMDHENMFWYRQDPGLGLRLIYFSYDVKMKEKGDIPEGYSVSREKKERFSLILESASTNQTSMYLCASSLSREEAFFGQGTRLTVV.

The V call is TRBV15, the J call TRBJ1-4, with 7 positions matching TRBD1. This CDR3 region has 14 residues. Germline loops: CDR1 LNHNV, CDR2 YYDKDF (reference sequence). V dropped 5 bases and J dropped 4; count of bases not matched to a gene: 4. DNA of the CDR3: TGTGCCACCAGCCCGGGACAGAATAATGAAAAACTGTTTTTT. Its translation: CATSPGQNNEKLFF. Looking up the rest from reference TRBV15 and TRBJ1-4 gives the full variable domain: DAMVIQNPRYQVTQFGKPVTLSCSQTLNHNVMYWYQQKSSQAPKLLFHYYDKDFNNEADTPDNFQSRRPNTSFCFLDIRSPGLGDTAMYLCATSPGQNNEKLFFGSGTQLSVL.

This clone was picked up one time. The chain is built from TRBV7-9 and TRBJ2-2, with 9 bases identical to TRBD1. Germline V gene data show CDR1 as SEHNR and CDR2 as FQNEAQ (reference sequence). This CDR3 contains 17 residues. V lost 6 bases and J lost 3; bases outside the gene matches: 11. Here the CDR3 DNA reads TGTGCCAGCAGGGACTTCCATCGACAGGGGGACACCGGGGAGCTGTTTTTT. It yields the protein CASRDFHRQGDTGELFF.

This clone was observed a single time. The CDR3 is CASSILTSGLFGEQYF. For the CDR3, the DNA is TGTGCCAGTAGTATCCTTACTAGCGGGTTGTTCGGCGAGCAGTACTTC. The chain joins TRBV19 to TRBJ2-7; 9 positions match TRBD2. The CDR3 runs 16 residues. Per the germline V gene, CDR1 is LNHDA and CDR2 is SQIVND (reference sequence). V lost 3 bases to trimming and J lost 6 bases; unmatched junction nucleotides: 12.

This clone was observed a single time. The V and J genes are TRBV9 and TRBJ1-2, with D possibly matching TRBD1 (5 bases). Trimming shortened V by 3 bases and J by 4 bases, and 25 bases separated the two germline ends. Germline CDR1 and CDR2: SGDLS and YYNGEE. This CDR3 is 18 amino acids long. Written as DNA, the CDR3 is TGTGCCAGCAGCGGAGTAGTTCTCCCGGGGGTGCACGGCTATGGCTACACCTTC. This sequence encodes CASSGVVLPGVHGYGYTF.

This clone occurred a few times. The rearrangement links TRBV18 to TRBJ1-2; possible D gene TRBD1, 5 bases. Germline assignment: CDR1 KGHSH and CDR2 LQKENI. V was pared by 1 base and J by 1 base, with 10 bases between. The CDR3 loop spans 15 amino acids. The CDR3 nucleotides read TGTGCCAGCTCACCACTCGGCGGACATAACTATGGCTACACCTTC. Translating it yields CASSPLGGHNYGYTF.

The chain has TRBV12-5 and TRBJ1-4; possible D gene TRBD1, 5 bases. The CDR3 spans 15 residues. V shed 1 base and J shed 6 bases, with 12 bases lying between them. Germline values: CDR1 LGHNT, CDR2 FRNRAP. The CDR3 region is CASGLATGRYEKLFF. CDR3 in DNA: TGTGCTAGTGGTTTGGCCACAGGCAGATATGAAAAACTGTTTTTT. Full variable domain (remainder filled in from reference TRBV12-5 and TRBJ1-4): DARVTQTPRHKVTEMGQEVTMRCQPILGHNTVFWYRQTMMQGLELLAYFRNRAPLDDSGMPKDRFSAEMPDATLATLKIQPSEPRDSAVYFCASGLATGRYEKLFFGSGTQLSVL.

This clone showed up just a few times. The chain recombines TRBV28 with TRBJ2-1; D is possibly TRBD2 (5 bases). Trimming pared 5 bases from V and 0 bases from J, leaving 17 bases between. CDR3 length equals 17 residues. Germline V gene data show CDR1 as MDHEN and CDR2 as SYDVKM. CDR3 bases: TGTGCCAGCAGTCGAATCGGACTGCCGATCTCCTACAATGAGCAGTTCTTC. This encodes CASSRIGLPISYNEQFF.

The rearrangement uses TRBV14 and TRBJ2-7; D perhaps matches TRBD2 (6 bases). V was pared by 3 bases and J by 1 base, with 16 bases between. This CDR3 is built from 16 residues. Germline V gene sequence: CDR1 SGHDN, CDR2 FVKESK. CDR3 nucleotide sequence: TGTGCCAGCAGCCAGGAGCCGGGACTTCCTTCCTACGAGCAGTACTTC. It is translated as CASSQEPGLPSYEQYF.

This clone has a single count. The chain couples TRBV30 to TRBJ2-7, with 10 bases identical to TRBD1. The CDR3 is 14 amino acids. V was pared by 4 bases and J by 4 bases, with 7 bases of the junction left unmatched. Germline V lookup: CDR1 GTSNPN, CDR2 SVGIG (reference sequence). In DNA, the CDR3 is TGTGCCTGGACCGAGGGGACAGGGGAATACGAGCAGTACTTC. Amino acid sequence: CAWTEGTGEYEQYF. Supplemented by reference TRBV30 and TRBJ2-7, the full variable domain reads SQTIHQWPATLVQPVGSPLSLECTVEGTSNPNLYWYRQAAGRGLQLLFYSVGIGQISSEVPQNLSASRPQDRQFILSSKKLLLSDSGFYLCAWTEGTGEYEQYFGPGTRLTVT.

The chain carries TRBV24-1 and TRBJ2-2; 8 bases line up with TRBD1. The V segment lost 5 bases and the J segment 1 base; nucleotides outside the gene matches: 8. This CDR3 has 17 amino acids. The germline V gene has CDR1 KGHDR and CDR2 SFDVKD. In DNA form, the CDR3 reads TGTGCCACCAGTGCCGGGTGGGACAGGAGGAACACCGGGGAGCTGTTTTTT. Protein product: CATSAGWDRRNTGELFF.

This chain links TRBV5-6 with TRBJ2-3; unclear D gene. Germline V gene data show CDR1 as SGHDT and CDR2 as YYEEEE. V was trimmed by 1 base and J by 5 bases, leaving 11 bases between them. This CDR3 has 14 residues. The CDR3 DNA is TGTGCCAGCAGCTTGTACGGTTCGGGAGATACGCAGTATTTT. It codes for CASSLYGSGDTQYF.

The table lists this clone with a few counts. The chain combines TRBV30 with TRBJ1-1, with 12 bases matching TRBD1. Germline trimming cut 3 bases from V and 1 base from J; bases unmatched to any gene: 6. This CDR3 spans 16 amino acids. Germline loops: CDR1 GTSNPN, CDR2 SVGIG (reference sequence). In nucleotides, the CDR3 is TGTGCCTGGAGCCCCGGGACAGGGGGCGGGAACACTGAAGCTTTCTTT. Translating it yields CAWSPGTGGGNTEAFF. The variable domain in full, completed from reference TRBV30 and TRBJ1-1, reads SQTIHQWPATLVQPVGSPLSLECTVEGTSNPNLYWYRQAAGRGLQLLFYSVGIGQISSEVPQNLSASRPQDRQFILSSKKLLLSDSGFYLCAWSPGTGGGNTEAFFGQGTRLTVV.

This clone was picked up one time. The rearrangement joins TRBV18 to TRBJ2-5, with D unresolved. The germline CDR1 and CDR2 sequences are KGHSH and LQKENI. This CDR3 has 12 amino acids. Trimming removed 2 bases from V and 3 bases from J, with 4 bases in between. The CDR3, as DNA: TGTGCCAGCTCACCAACAGAAGAGACCCAGTACTTC. Its translation: CASSPTEETQYF. The complete variable domain, with remaining parts taken from reference TRBV18 and TRBJ2-5, reads NAGVMQNPRHLVRRRGQEARLRCSPMKGHSHVYWYRQLPEEGLKFMVYLQKENIIDESGMPKERFSAEFPKEGPSILRIQQVVRGDSAAYFCASSPTEETQYFGPGTRLLVL.

V is TRBV5-4 and J is TRBJ1-6, with D unresolved. Germline V CDR1 and CDR2: SGHNT, YYREEE (reference sequence). The CDR3 loop spans 14 amino acids. The V end lost 0 bases, the J end lost 10 bases, and 11 bases lay between the germline ends. The CDR3: CASSLAVSRSPLHF. CDR3 DNA: TGTGCCAGCAGCTTGGCGGTATCTCGCTCACCCCTCCACTTT.

V is TRBV6-2 or TRBV6-3 and J is TRBJ2-3, with TRBD1 as a possible D gene (6 bases). The germline V and J ends were trimmed by 0 bases and 8 bases, with 15 bases remaining between them. Per the germline V gene, CDR1 is MNHEY and CDR2 is SVGEGT. This CDR3 contains 15 residues. The CDR3 region has the DNA TGTGCCAGCAGTTACTCGCCAGGGGCGCTGGGTACGCAGTATTTT. This codes for CASSYSPGALGTQYF.

The genes are TRBV3-1 (or the pseudogene TRBV3-2) and TRBJ2-1; D gene ambiguous. V gave up 2 bases and J gave up 1 base, with 6 bases separating them. CDR3 length: 14 amino acids. The germline V gene encodes CDR1 LGHDT and CDR2 YNNKEL (reference sequence). The CDR3 spells CASSQTTSYNEQFF. The DNA for the CDR3 is TGTGCCAGCAGCCAAACGACTTCCTACAATGAGCAGTTCTTC.